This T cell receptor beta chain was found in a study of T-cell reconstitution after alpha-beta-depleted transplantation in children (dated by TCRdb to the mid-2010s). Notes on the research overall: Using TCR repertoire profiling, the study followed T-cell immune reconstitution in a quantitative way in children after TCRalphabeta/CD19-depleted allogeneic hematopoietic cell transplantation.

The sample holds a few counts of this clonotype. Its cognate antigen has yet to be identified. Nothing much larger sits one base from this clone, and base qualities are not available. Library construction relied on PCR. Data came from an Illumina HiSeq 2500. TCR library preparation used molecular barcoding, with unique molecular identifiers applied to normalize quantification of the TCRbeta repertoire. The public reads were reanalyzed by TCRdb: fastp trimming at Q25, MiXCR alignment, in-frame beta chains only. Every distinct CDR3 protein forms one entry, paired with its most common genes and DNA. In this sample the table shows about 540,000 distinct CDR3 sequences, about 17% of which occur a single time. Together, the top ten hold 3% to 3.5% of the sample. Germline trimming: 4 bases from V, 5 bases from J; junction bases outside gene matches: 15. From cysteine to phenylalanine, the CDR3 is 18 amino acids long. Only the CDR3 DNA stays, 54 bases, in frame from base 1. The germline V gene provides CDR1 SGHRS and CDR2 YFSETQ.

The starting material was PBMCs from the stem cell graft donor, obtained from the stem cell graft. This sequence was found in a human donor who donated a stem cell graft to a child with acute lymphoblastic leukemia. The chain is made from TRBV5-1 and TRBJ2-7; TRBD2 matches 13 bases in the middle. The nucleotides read TGCGCCAGCAGCCTTGGACAGGGGTGGACTAGCGGGAGAAACGAGCAGTACTTC. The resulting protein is CASSLGQGWTSGRNEQYF.